Following are 11 T cell receptor beta chains from one sample sequenced in a study of blood T cell repertoires in COVID-19. TCRdb's copy holds only in-frame clones and misses some; the assay was immunoSEQ multiplex PCR. The table lists hundreds of thousands of clones, 86% of them singletons, with roughly 1.4% in the top ten. The sample taken for sequencing was peripheral blood. Every receptor here comes from a woman aged 25 to 39 with active or convalescent COVID-19.

The chain recombines TRBV30 with TRBJ1-2; D is unclear. The CDR3 totals 13 residues. Germline values: CDR1 GTSNPN, CDR2 SVGIG (reference sequence). V lost 5 bases and J lost 0, with 10 bases in between. The CDR3 protein is CAWGQWPNYGYTF. CDR3 sequence (DNA): TGTGCCTGGGGGCAATGGCCTAACTATGGCTACACCTTC.

The rearrangement uses TRBV6-1 and TRBJ1-6; D might be TRBD1 (5 bases). There are 15 residues in the CDR3. Germline assignment: CDR1 MNHNS and CDR2 SASEGT. V was trimmed by 0 bases and J by 6 bases, leaving 9 bases between them. The CDR3 nucleotides read TGTGCCAGCAGTGAAGCGCCAGGGATTAATTCACCCCTCCACTTT. Protein: CASSEAPGINSPLHF.

The rearrangement uses TRBV14 and TRBJ2-7; the match to TRBD1 covers 7 bases. Trimming at V came to 0 bases and at J to 6 bases, leaving 11 bases not matched to a gene. Germline CDR1 reads SGHDN; CDR2 reads FVKESK. The CDR3 consists of 16 residues. The DNA of the CDR3 is TGTGCCAGCAGCCAAGAGAGGGGGCCCCGGTCGAGCGAGCAGTACTTC. This encodes CASSQERGPRSSEQYF.

The V and J genes are TRBV18 and TRBJ1-2, with TRBD1 matching over 11 bases. After removal of 3 bases from V and 1 base from J, the junction contained 4 bases not matched to a gene. CDR1 is KGHSH and CDR2 is LQKENI in the germline V gene. CDR3 size: 16 residues. The CDR3: CASSPGQGVYNYGYTF. The CDR3 coding sequence is TGTGCCAGCTCACCGGGACAGGGGGTTTATAACTATGGCTACACCTTC.

The rearrangement uses TRBV30 and TRBJ2-7, with 9 positions matching TRBD1. The germline V gene encodes CDR1 GTSNPN and CDR2 SVGIG (reference sequence). CDR3 length: 18 amino acids. With V trimmed by 0 bases and J by 0 bases, 12 bases remained unmatched. CDR3 in amino acids: CAWSVPVAGTGLSYEQYF. The CDR3 DNA reads TGTGCCTGGAGTGTACCGGTAGCTGGGACAGGGCTCTCCTACGAGCAGTACTTC.

This sequence joins TRBV19 and TRBJ1-4, with D perhaps matching TRBD1 (6 bases). The CDR3 loop spans 14 amino acids. From germline, CDR1 is LNHDA and CDR2 SQIVND (reference sequence). V lost 6 bases, J lost 3 bases, and 11 bases lay in between. CDR3 in DNA: TGTGCCAGTAGAACAGGGTTCGCTAATGAAAAACTGTTTTTT. This translates into CASRTGFANEKLFF.

This chain uses TRBV5-1 with TRBJ1-1; TRBD1 matches 7 bases. There are 15 residues in the CDR3. Trimming took 6 bases from V and 4 from J; bases not matched to a gene: 12. Germline V gives CDR1 SGHRS, CDR2 YFSETQ. The CDR3 is CASTYQGGGSTEAFF. As DNA, the CDR3 is TGCGCCAGCACGTACCAGGGGGGAGGAAGCACTGAAGCTTTCTTT.

V usage is TRBV29-1 and J usage is TRBJ1-6, with a weak D call TRBD1 (6 bases). Trimming pared 5 bases from V and 5 bases from J, leaving 10 bases between. This CDR3 has 13 amino acids. CDR1 is SQVTM, CDR2 ANQGSEA, per germline. CDR3 bases: TGCAGCGTTCGCCGGACAGATAATTCACCCCTCCACTTT. Amino acids: CSVRRTDNSPLHF.

The V call is TRBV5-4, the J call TRBJ2-1; 9 nucleotides align to TRBD2. V gave up 1 base and J gave up 9 bases; unmatched junction bases: 11. There are 16 residues in the CDR3. Germline V gives CDR1 SGHNT, CDR2 YYREEE (reference sequence). CDR3 amino acids: CASSLPTGTSWAEQFF. CDR3 in DNA: TGTGCCAGCAGCTTGCCAACCGGGACTAGCTGGGCTGAGCAGTTCTTC. The full variable domain, rest sourced from reference TRBV5-4 and TRBJ2-1, is ETGVTQSPTHLIKTRGQQVTLRCSSQSGHNTVSWYQQALGQGPQFIFQYYREEENGRGNFPPRFSGLQFPNYSSELNVNALELDDSALYLCASSLPTGTSWAEQFFGPGTRLTVL.

This clone was observed a single time. The chain joins TRBV2 to TRBJ2-3, with 14 positions matching TRBD2. Germline CDR1 reads SNHLY; CDR2 reads FYNNEI. The CDR3 is 16 amino acids. V trimming: 3 bases; J trimming: 8 bases; junction bases outside the gene matches: 7. The CDR3 bases are TGTGCCAGCAGTGAGAGTGGGACTAGCGGGAGTGCTACGCAGTATTTT. Translation gives CASSESGTSGSATQYF.

The J gene is TRBJ1-2, the V gene TRBV3-1 (or the pseudogene TRBV3-2); unclear D gene. V lost 3 bases, J lost 2 bases, and 10 bases lay in between. CDR1 is LGHDT, CDR2 YNNKEL, per germline (reference sequence). CDR3 length: 14 residues. The CDR3 sequence is CASSQPTGNYGYTF. The DNA for the CDR3 is TGTGCCAGCAGCCAGCCTACGGGGAACTATGGCTACACCTTC.